This T cell receptor (beta chain) is drawn from a study of blood T cell repertoires in COVID-19. The germline V gene has CDR1 LNHDA and CDR2 SQIVND (reference sequence). The ends were cut back, 6 bases at V and 9 bases at J, with 14 bases in the middle. This CDR3 is 12 amino acids long. Measured with immunoSEQ multiplex PCR; TCRdb has only the in-frame clones, and not every one. The table lists 390,000 or so clones, 80% to 90% of them singletons, with 0.95% to 1.1% in the top ten. Source material: PBMCs or T cells enriched from blood (not recorded which). This clonotype originated in a man aged 18 to 30 who had recovered from COVID-19. V usage is TRBV19 and J usage is TRBJ2-5; D unresolved. The CDR3 DNA follows: TGTGCCAGTAGCTCGGTTGGCAGGCCCCAGTACTTC. Translation: CASSSVGRPQYF.